The 21 T cell receptor beta chains presented below share a single source sample, sequenced in a study of OX40 agonist ivuxolimab in advanced cancers. Data came from immunoSEQ multiplex PCR; TCRdb stores just in-frame clones and leaves some out. Of about 70,000 clones listed, 90% to 95% are singletons. This material consisted of CD4+ or CD8+ T cells sorted from blood, taken in a trial of the OX40 agonist ivuxolimab. The receptors derive from an adult with an advanced solid tumor such as melanoma, head and neck, liver or kidney cancer.

The table lists this clone with a count of one. DNA of the CDR3: TGTGCCAGCAGTTTAGACGGGGCGGCTAACGAGCAGTACTTC. Translated, it gives CASSLDGAANEQYF. The chain uses TRBV27 and TRBJ2-7; perhaps D is TRBD1 or TRBD2 (5 bases each). V lost 2 bases and J lost 5, with 13 bases in between. The germline V gene encodes CDR1 MNHEY and CDR2 SMNVEV (reference sequence). This CDR3 is built from 14 residues.

This rearrangement joins TRBV7-2 to TRBJ1-3; D not resolved. The CDR3 is 14 amino acids. Per the germline V gene, CDR1 is SGHTA and CDR2 is FQGNSA. V was pared by 0 bases and J by 0 bases, with 3 bases between. CDR3 amino acids: CASSLATSGNTIYF. CDR3 in DNA: TGTGCCAGCAGCTTAGCGACCTCTGGAAACACCATATATTTT.

The rearrangement uses TRBV13 and TRBJ2-3, with 8 nucleotides matching TRBD2. The CDR3 is made up of 13 amino acids. After removal of 8 bases from V and 1 base from J, the junction contained 2 bases not matched to a gene. CDR1 and CDR2 from the germline V gene are PRHDT and FYEKMQ (reference sequence). The CDR3 DNA reads as TGTGCCAGCTCCGGGGGGGGCACAGATACGCAGTATTTT. Protein product: CASSGGGTDTQYF.

This chain joins TRBV5-6 and TRBJ2-7; D is ambiguous. The CDR3 runs 13 residues. The germline V gene encodes CDR1 SGHDT and CDR2 YYEEEE. V gave up 5 bases and J gave up 0 bases, with 9 bases separating them. The CDR3: CASRPGYSYEQYF. In DNA, the CDR3 is TGTGCCAGCAGGCCGGGCTACTCCTACGAGCAGTACTTC.

This chain joins TRBV13 and TRBJ2-7; the match to TRBD2 covers 10 bases. CDR1 PRHDT and CDR2 FYEKMQ come from the germline V gene (reference sequence). Trimming removed 3 bases from V and 4 bases from J; junction bases left unmatched: 6. This CDR3 has 15 amino acids. The CDR3 sequence: CASSFPAGGKYEQYF. The CDR3 DNA reads as TGTGCCAGCAGCTTCCCAGCGGGGGGGAAATACGAGCAGTACTTC.

Turning to this clone: A junction boundary mismatches the germline segment, possibly from a read error. V and J are TRBV28 and TRBJ1-2; 9 bases are a match to TRBD1. This CDR3 spans 10 amino acids. The V gene's germline CDR1 is MDHEN and CDR2 SYDVKM. Written as DNA, the CDR3 is TGTGCCAGCAGTCGGGACAGGGAGTTCTTC. Translated, it gives CASSRDREFF.

The chain uses TRBV12-5 and TRBJ1-2, with D unresolved. CDR3 length: 14 residues. Trimming shortened V by 6 bases and J by 0 bases, and 11 bases separated the two germline ends. Germline values: CDR1 LGHNT, CDR2 FRNRAP. Here the CDR3 DNA reads TGTGCTAGTGGCCCTGGCCATCCTAACTATGGCTACACCTTC. It translates to CASGPGHPNYGYTF.

The V and J genes are TRBV9 and TRBJ2-2; 9 nucleotides align to TRBD1. Per germline, CDR1 SGDLS and CDR2 YYNGEE. V was pared by 3 bases and J by 5 bases, with 11 bases of the junction left unmatched. This CDR3 is 17 amino acids long. This chain's CDR3 is CASSAPKHRGQTGELFF. The CDR3 region has the DNA TGTGCCAGCAGCGCACCAAAACACAGGGGGCAAACCGGGGAGCTGTTTTTT.

The chain links TRBV6-5 to TRBJ1-1; possibly TRBD1 for D (6 bases). The CDR3 has 13 amino acids. The ends were cut back, 7 bases at V and 1 base at J, with 10 bases in the middle. The germline V gene has CDR1 MNHEY and CDR2 SVGAGI. The CDR3 loop is CASNLGQNTEAFF. The CDR3, as DNA: TGTGCCAGCAACCTGGGACAGAACACTGAAGCTTTCTTT.

V usage is TRBV7-9 and J usage is TRBJ2-1; D remains unclear. This CDR3 is 12 amino acids long. Looked up from germline, CDR1 is SEHNR and CDR2 is FQNEAQ (reference sequence). Trimming took off 3 bases at V and 8 bases at J, with 8 bases between the two ends. The CDR3 loop reads CASSFLVDEQFF. The CDR3 DNA reads TGTGCCAGCAGCTTCTTGGTCGATGAGCAGTTCTTC.

CDR3 bases: TGTGCCAGCAGCCCAGGGGGGGCGGTCGAGCAGTACTTC. Protein product: CASSPGGAVEQYF. V and J are TRBV7-9 and TRBJ2-7, with D possibly being TRBD1 or TRBD2 (7 bases each). The V and J ends lost 5 bases and 6 bases respectively, with 14 bases between them. The CDR3 consists of 13 residues. CDR1 is SEHNR, CDR2 FQNEAQ, per germline (reference sequence).

V usage is TRBV4-1 and J usage is TRBJ2-7, with TRBD2 identical over 7 bases. The CDR3 is 17 amino acids. CDR1 and CDR2 (germline): MGHRA, YSYEKL. J gave up 1 base and V 1 base, and 10 bases lay outside the gene matches. The chain's CDR3 is CASSQGRGEGSSYEQYF. The CDR3 DNA reads as TGCGCCAGCAGCCAAGGTCGGGGGGAGGGTTCGTCCTACGAGCAGTACTTC.

CDR3 in amino acids: CASSSDRPVSEGEAFF. CDR3 DNA: TGTGCCAGCAGCTCGGACAGGCCGGTATCAGAGGGTGAAGCTTTCTTT. The chain joins TRBV11-3 to TRBJ1-1; 7 nucleotides align to TRBD1. This CDR3 comprises 16 residues. The germline gives CDR1 SGHNT, CDR2 YENEEA. J lost 7 bases, V lost 4 bases, and 15 bases had no gene match.

The V call is TRBV11-2, the J call TRBJ1-1, with TRBD1 identical over 7 bases. Per germline, CDR1 SGHAT and CDR2 FQNNGV. This CDR3 spans 12 amino acids. V gave up 1 base and J gave up 9 bases; unmatched junction bases: 2. CDR3: CASSLGGGKAFF. The CDR3 nucleotides are TGTGCCAGCAGCTTAGGAGGGGGCAAAGCTTTCTTT.

V is TRBV27 and J is TRBJ1-2; 7 bases fit TRBD1. The CDR3 has 17 amino acids. V lost 4 bases, J lost 4 bases, and 15 bases stayed unmatched. Germline V gene sequence: CDR1 MNHEY, CDR2 SMNVEV (reference sequence). The CDR3 is CASSSLPAQGTGYGYTF. For the CDR3, the DNA is TGTGCCAGCAGTTCCCTCCCCGCACAGGGGACGGGCTATGGCTACACCTTC.

V usage is TRBV7-8 and J usage is TRBJ1-2; D possibly corresponds to TRBD1 (5 bases). Trimming took off 2 bases at V and 3 bases at J, with 10 bases between the two ends. CDR3 size: 14 residues. The V gene's germline CDR1 is SGHVS and CDR2 FQNEAQ. This CDR3 reads CASSLLIGDYGYTF. Here the CDR3 DNA reads TGTGCCAGCAGCTTATTGATAGGGGACTATGGCTACACCTTC.

The chain recombines TRBV9 with TRBJ1-2, with a weak D call TRBD1 (5 bases). Germline V CDR1 and CDR2: SGDLS, YYNGEE. Trimming left V 0 bases short and J 6 bases short, with 15 bases between. This CDR3 is 15 amino acids long. The CDR3 protein is CASSVDQREGDGYTF. The CDR3 nucleotides read TGTGCCAGCAGCGTAGACCAAAGGGAAGGGGATGGCTACACCTTC.

The V call is TRBV7-8, the J call TRBJ1-5; tentative D call: TRBD1 (5 bases). CDR1 and CDR2 (germline): SGHVS, FQNEAQ. This CDR3 contains 12 residues. Deletions cut 5 bases from V and 6 bases from J, with 8 bases between. CDR3 region: CASSDQGQPQHF. The CDR3 DNA is TGTGCCAGCAGCGACCAGGGTCAGCCCCAGCATTTT.

The rearrangement links TRBV4-2 to TRBJ2-7; a possible D gene is TRBD1 (7 bases). V shed 0 bases and J shed 6 bases, with 15 bases lying between them. Germline V gene sequence: CDR1 LGHNA, CDR2 YNFKEQ. This CDR3 region has 15 residues. CDR3 bases: TGTGCCAGCAGCCAAGATGCAGGGGGGCCCGGCGAGCAGTACTTC. Its protein product is CASSQDAGGPGEQYF.

The chain employs TRBV13 and TRBJ2-5; possible D gene TRBD2, 6 bases. This CDR3 has 13 residues. Trimming pared 3 bases from V and 5 bases from J, leaving 10 bases between. Germline V gene lookup returns CDR1 PRHDT and CDR2 FYEKMQ (reference sequence). The CDR3 nucleotides are TGTGCCAGCAGCTTTCGCGGGGAGGAGACCCAGTACTTC. Its protein product is CASSFRGEETQYF.

The chain employs TRBV4-1 and TRBJ1-4; 8 bases are a match to TRBD1. This CDR3 has 17 amino acids. Germline V lookup: CDR1 MGHRA, CDR2 YSYEKL. V dropped 4 bases and J dropped 4; count of bases not matched to a gene: 11. The CDR3 nucleotides are TGCGCCAGCAGCCCCTTCTCGGACAGGGTAGTTAATGAAAAACTGTTTTTT. Translation: CASSPFSDRVVNEKLFF.